A single sample gave rise to the 2 T cell receptor beta chains below, sequenced in a study of shared clonotypes between healthy human individuals. The data were produced by immunoSEQ multiplex PCR, yet TCRdb's version contains in-frame clones alone and is incomplete. The sample carries over 2,000,000 clones, about 93% recorded once. Terminally differentiated effector memory CD45RA+ cells were excluded from the naive CD8 cells, which were CD45RO-negative and positively selected for CCR7. The sequenced sample was naive CD8+ T cells from PBMCs. These receptors were obtained from a man between 18 and 29 years old in good health. Some clones in this sample may be carry-over from other donors' samples.

This clone was detected only once. This rearrangement joins TRBV11-2 to TRBJ1-5; 10 nucleotides match TRBD1. The junction had 2 bases not matched to a gene; V was cut back by 5 bases and J by 1 base. The length of the CDR3 is 15 residues. The germline V gene encodes CDR1 SGHAT and CDR2 FQNNGV. For the CDR3, the DNA is TGTGCCAGCAGCCAGGACAGGGGGAGCAATCAGCCCCAGCATTTT. Translation: CASSQDRGSNQPQHF.

This chain connects TRBV6-5 to TRBJ1-5, with D unresolved. Germline CDR1 is MNHEY and CDR2 is SVGAGI. Trimming took 0 bases from V and 10 from J, leaving 16 bases between them. CDR3 size: 15 residues. The CDR3 DNA is TGTGCCAGCAGTTACTCCACCCCAGGTAATCTTCCCCAGCATTTT. This translates into CASSYSTPGNLPQHF.